This T cell receptor beta chain originates from a study of cytomegalovirus exposure and HLA in healthy donors. Across the study: From HLA-typed donors, an early data release held some 80 million unique TCRs.

V lost 5 bases and J lost 1, with 26 bases in between. The CDR3 length is 19 residues. Germline V gene lookup returns CDR1 SGHTA and CDR2 FQGNSA. Whole-study findings and limits: Beyond CMV serostatus, there was no information to go on about immune exposure. Investigators reported over 150 TCR beta chains as tied to cytomegalovirus. Most of the TCR beta V segments (in an earlier analysis) were productive either about 87% or about 30% of the time.

Primers for the PCR totalled 60 Vbeta and 13 Jbeta. Sequenced by immunoSEQ multiplex PCR; TCRdb stores in-frame clones only, minus some. This sample has roughly 140,000 clones; 64% occur once, and the top ten carry less than 3.5%. On this clone itself: As yet, its antigen is unknown.

V and J are TRBV7-2 and TRBJ1-2; possibly TRBD1 for D (6 bases). The sequence was obtained from a woman in her thirties in good health and CMV-seropositive. Sequences were obtained from PBMCs. The CDR3 region is CASSRGGGASRQFNYGYTF. DNA for the CDR3: TGTGCCAGCAGCCGAGGAGGGGGGGCGTCAAGACAATTTAACTATGGCTACACCTTC.